These 13 T cell receptor beta chains originate from one sample sequenced in a study of shared clonotypes between healthy human individuals. Assay: immunoSEQ multiplex PCR; the TCRdb copy retains only in-frame clones and omits some. The table shows millions of clones, with 95% occurring only once. Sequencing input: naive CD4+ T cells sorted from blood. Indicated subset: CD45RA+ positively selected. All receptors derive from a man aged 18 to 29 in good health.

The chain carries TRBV6-5 and TRBJ1-2; the D gene is possibly TRBD1 (5 bases). The germline V and J ends were trimmed by 0 bases and 5 bases, with 16 bases remaining between them. The CDR3 is made up of 16 amino acids. Germline V CDR1 and CDR2: MNHEY, SVGAGI. CDR3 region: CASSYSGGGPLYGYTF. In nucleotides, the CDR3 is TGTGCCAGCAGTTACTCGGGGGGAGGGCCTCTTTATGGCTACACCTTC.

This chain uses TRBV7-2 with TRBJ1-1; no definite D call. This CDR3 spans 14 amino acids. V lost 0 bases, J lost 4 bases, and 9 bases lay in between. The germline V gene has CDR1 SGHTA and CDR2 FQGNSA. The CDR3 protein is CASSLAVRITEAFF. In DNA form, the CDR3 reads TGTGCCAGCAGCTTAGCAGTCCGGATCACTGAAGCTTTCTTT. The variable domain in full, completed from reference TRBV7-2 and TRBJ1-1, reads GAGVSQSPSNKVTEKGKDVELRCDPISGHTALYWYRQSLGQGLEFLIYFQGNSAPDKSGLPSDRFSAERTGGSVSTLTIQRTQQEDSAVYLCASSLAVRITEAFFGQGTRLTVV.

This sequence joins TRBV11-2 and TRBJ1-4; 7 nucleotides agree with TRBD1. Germline V gene lookup returns CDR1 SGHAT and CDR2 FQNNGV. The V and J ends lost 0 bases and 7 bases, in that order; junction bases with no gene match: 5. The CDR3 totals 15 residues. CDR3 nucleotides: TGTGCCAGCAGCTTAGAACCGGGACAGCCTGAAAAACTGTTTTTT. As protein: CASSLEPGQPEKLFF. Using reference TRBV11-2 and TRBJ1-4 for the parts outside the CDR3, the full variable domain is EAGVAQSPRYKIIEKRQSVAFWCNPISGHATLYWYQQILGQGPKLLIQFQNNGVVDDSQLPKDRFSAERLKGVDSTLKIQPAKLEDSAVYLCASSLEPGQPEKLFFGSGTQLSVL.

With respect to this clone: Other DNA sequences of this sample code for an identical CDR3. The genes are TRBV7-2 and TRBJ1-6; weak D call: TRBD1 (5 bases). The CDR3 consists of 15 residues. Germline CDR1 and CDR2: SGHTA and FQGNSA. V dropped 0 bases and J dropped 7 bases, with 10 bases sitting between them. The CDR3 sequence: CASSLATGLNSPLHF. CDR3 bases: TGTGCCAGCAGCTTAGCGACGGGGCTCAATTCACCCCTCCACTTT.

The chain couples TRBV4-3 to TRBJ2-2; 8 bases match TRBD2. The CDR3 spans 17 residues. The germline CDR1 and CDR2 sequences are LGHNA and YSLEER. V was pared by 2 bases and J by 0 bases, with 5 bases of the junction left unmatched. CDR3 sequence reads: CASSQHLAGTNTGELFF. CDR3 nucleotides: TGCGCCAGCAGCCAACATTTAGCGGGGACGAACACCGGGGAGCTGTTTTTT.

Turning to this clone: This may come from a read error, since a much larger clone is one base off. The chain joins TRBV18 to TRBJ2-7; a weak D match, TRBD1 (6 bases). Germline-derived CDR1 and CDR2 are KGHSH and LQKENI. The CDR3 covers 14 residues. The CDR3 reads CASSSTGLSYGQYF. The CDR3, as DNA: TGTGCCAGCTCGTCGACAGGTCTTTCCTACGGGCAGTACTTC.

As regards this clone: Other DNA sequences from this sample encode an identical CDR3 as well. J is TRBJ2-7 and V is TRBV20-1; possible D gene TRBD2, 6 bases. Trimming left V 3 bases short and J 4 bases short, with 7 bases between. Germline CDR1 is DFQATT and CDR2 is SNEGSKA (reference sequence). The CDR3 length is 11 residues. For the CDR3, the DNA is TGCAGTGCTAGTGGGGGGTACGAGCAGTACTTC. Its protein is CSASGGYEQYF.

To note about this clone: At one end, the junction sequence differs from germline, possibly due to a read error. The chain has TRBV7-7 and TRBJ2-5; tentative D call: TRBD2 (5 bases). The CDR3 covers 15 residues. In germline, CDR1 is SSHAT, CDR2 FNYEAQ (reference sequence). In DNA, the CDR3 is TGTGCTAGCAGCTTAGTCCCGGGATTCCAAGAGACCCAGTACTTC. This sequence encodes CASSLVPGFQETQYF.

This chain links TRBV12-5 with TRBJ2-5; 7 bases fit TRBD2. The CDR3 extends over 14 amino acids. V lost 5 bases to trimming and J lost 5 bases; unmatched junction nucleotides: 8. Germline CDR1 is LGHNT and CDR2 is FRNRAP. CDR3 protein: CASGPSGIKETQYF. Written as DNA, the CDR3 is TGTGCTAGTGGTCCCAGCGGGATAAAGGAGACCCAGTACTTC.

The rearrangement joins TRBV11-2 to TRBJ1-5, with D maybe TRBD1 (6 bases). The CDR3 spans 13 residues. Trimming removed 4 bases at V and 7 bases at J, with 11 bases between. Per germline, CDR1 SGHAT and CDR2 FQNNGV. The CDR3 nucleotides are TGTGCCAGCAGCTCAGGGGTAAGCCAGCCCCAGCATTTT. Translation: CASSSGVSQPQHF. Together with reference TRBV11-2 and TRBJ1-5, the CDR3 gives the full variable domain: EAGVAQSPRYKIIEKRQSVAFWCNPISGHATLYWYQQILGQGPKLLIQFQNNGVVDDSQLPKDRFSAERLKGVDSTLKIQPAKLEDSAVYLCASSSGVSQPQHFGDGTRLSIL.

The V call is TRBV2, the J call TRBJ1-1; D remains unclear. From germline, CDR1 is SNHLY and CDR2 FYNNEI. This CDR3 comprises 12 residues. V lost 4 bases to trimming and J lost 5 bases, with 8 bases between them. The CDR3 region is CASSAGQTEAFF. Here the CDR3 DNA reads TGTGCCAGCAGTGCGGGCCAGACTGAAGCTTTCTTT. Full variable domain (missing parts from reference TRBV2 and TRBJ1-1): EPEVTQTPSHQVTQMGQEVILRCVPISNHLYFYWYRQILGQKVEFLVSFYNNEISEKSEIFDDQFSVERPDGSNFTLKIRSTKLEDSAMYFCASSAGQTEAFFGQGTRLTVV.

The chain combines TRBV5-4 with TRBJ2-7, with 9 bases lining up with TRBD2. The germline V gene encodes CDR1 SGHNT and CDR2 YYREEE (reference sequence). The CDR3 has 16 amino acids. With 4 bases clipped from V and 7 bases from J, the junction kept 15 bases outside the gene matches. The CDR3 region has the DNA TGTGCCAGCAGCCGATCTAGCGGGACATTTTTTGAGGAGCAGTACTTC. It is translated as CASSRSSGTFFEEQYF.

The genes are TRBV5-1 and TRBJ2-3; TRBD2 is a possible D gene (6 bases). The CDR3 contains 15 residues. Germline values: CDR1 SGHRS, CDR2 YFSETQ. V lost 0 bases and J lost 3, with 11 bases in between. Here the CDR3 DNA reads TGCGCCAGCAGCTTGGACCAGGGAGGAACAGATACGCAGTATTTT. Translation gives CASSLDQGGTDTQYF. Full variable domain (remainder filled in from reference TRBV5-1 and TRBJ2-3): KAGVTQTPRYLIKTRGQQVTLSCSPISGHRSVSWYQQTPGQGLQFLFEYFSETQRNKGNFPGRFSGRQFSNSRSEMNVSTLELGDSALYLCASSLDQGGTDTQYFGPGTRLTVL.